These 12 T cell receptor beta chains were all obtained from the same sample, sequenced in a study of blood T cell dynamics during melanoma immunotherapy. Noted time point: pre-treatment baseline. TCRdb's table, derived via immunoSEQ multiplex PCR, lists solely in-frame clones and lacks some. The table has 14,000 or so clones, 86% seen once. The input for sequencing was blood, taken from a patient treated with checkpoint blockade. Receptors originate from a human donor with melanoma.

V and J are TRBV2 and TRBJ1-5; 9 bases fit TRBD1. With V trimmed by 10 bases and J by 7 bases, 8 bases remained unmatched. The CDR3 consists of 13 residues. Germline V CDR1 and CDR2: SNHLY, FYNNEI. CDR3 DNA sequence: TGTGCCACAACCCGGGACAGGGAGCAGCCCCAGCATTTT. Its protein is CATTRDREQPQHF.

CDR3 protein: CASSEGQGRWNGYTF. CDR3 in DNA: TGTGCCAGCAGTGAAGGACAGGGAAGGTGGAATGGCTACACCTTC. The V call is TRBV6-1, the J call TRBJ1-2, with 7 positions matching TRBD1. V was pared by 1 base and J by 6 bases, with 8 bases of the junction left unmatched. Looked up from germline, CDR1 is MNHNS and CDR2 is SASEGT. This CDR3 is built from 15 residues.

The CDR3 coding sequence is TGTGCCACCGCCCGACTAGCTGGAGAGACCCAGTACTTC. It codes for CATARLAGETQYF. This chain links TRBV2 with TRBJ2-5; the match to TRBD2 covers 7 bases. The V and J ends lost 10 bases and 4 bases, in that order; junction bases with no gene match: 9. The CDR3 is 13 residues long. Germline V gives CDR1 SNHLY, CDR2 FYNNEI.

The chain has TRBV7-3 and TRBJ2-3, with a possible D match to TRBD2 (6 bases). The germline CDR1 and CDR2 sequences are SGHTA and FQGTGA. The V gene lost 3 bases and the J gene lost 4 bases, with 11 bases spanning the gap. The CDR3 covers 14 residues. The CDR3 here is CASSFTSPPDTQYF. CDR3 bases: TGTGCCAGCAGCTTTACTAGCCCGCCAGATACGCAGTATTTT.

This clone came up a few times. This chain links TRBV6-1 with TRBJ1-5; 10 bases line up with TRBD1. Germline V gene data show CDR1 as MNHNS and CDR2 as SASEGT. The CDR3 loop spans 16 amino acids. V gave up 3 bases and J gave up 7 bases; unmatched junction bases: 9. CDR3 DNA: TGTGCCAGCAGTGACGACGAGGGGACAGGGGCCCAGCCCCAGCATTTT. Its translation: CASSDDEGTGAQPQHF.

The chain carries TRBV7-2 and TRBJ1-2; maybe TRBD1 (5 bases). The germline V gene encodes CDR1 SGHTA and CDR2 FQGNSA. The CDR3 has 13 residues. V lost 5 bases to trimming and J lost 4 bases, with 11 bases between them. The CDR3 loop is CASSLGGGYGYTF. DNA for the CDR3: TGTGCCAGCAGCCTTGGGGGGGGCTATGGCTACACCTTC.

The CDR3 loop is CASRRDRKNTGELFF. In nucleotides, the CDR3 is TGTGCCAGCAGGCGGGACAGGAAGAACACCGGGGAGCTGTTTTTT. V usage is TRBV2 and J usage is TRBJ2-2; TRBD1 agrees at 8 bases. The germline CDR1 and CDR2 sequences are SNHLY and FYNNEI. The CDR3 runs to 15 residues. The trim removed 6 bases at V and 1 base at J, leaving 4 bases unmatched.

CDR3 region: CASSQDRGHGELFF. The CDR3 region has the DNA TGCGCCAGCAGCCAAGATAGGGGCCACGGGGAGCTGTTTTTT. The chain employs TRBV4-3 and TRBJ2-2; D possibly corresponds to TRBD1 (5 bases). The ends were cut back, 0 bases at V and 7 bases at J, with 9 bases in the middle. Germline CDR1 and CDR2: LGHNA and YSLEER. The CDR3 totals 14 residues.

This sequence joins TRBV7-2 and TRBJ1-6; tentative D call: TRBD1 (6 bases). The CDR3 is 13 amino acids. Trimming pared 1 base from V and 14 bases from J, leaving 12 bases between. Germline V gene data show CDR1 as SGHTA and CDR2 as FQGNSA. CDR3 DNA sequence: TGTGCCAGCAGCTTAGGAGGGAAGGGGGCCCTCCACTTT. Encoded protein: CASSLGGKGALHF.

The chain recombines TRBV18 with TRBJ1-1, with TRBD1 matching 8 bases. This CDR3 is 15 amino acids long. Germline-derived CDR1 and CDR2 are KGHSH and LQKENI. The trim removed 0 bases at V and 0 bases at J, leaving 0 bases unmatched. CDR3 DNA sequence: TGTGCCAGCTCACCACCGACAGGGGTGAACACTGAAGCTTTCTTT. It yields the protein CASSPPTGVNTEAFF.

This clone was counted only a few times. V usage is TRBV7-2 and J usage is TRBJ2-7; unclear D gene. The V end was cut by 8 bases, the J end by 5 bases, with 10 bases between. Germline V gene data show CDR1 as SGHTA and CDR2 as FQGNSA. The CDR3 has 11 amino acids. CDR3 residues: CASGEMDEQYF. As DNA, the CDR3 is TGTGCCAGCGGAGAGATGGACGAGCAGTACTTC.

CDR3 bases: TGTGCCAGCAGGGGGTGGGACCGGGACCCTGAAGCTTTCTTT. This encodes CASRGWDRDPEAFF. The chain uses TRBV6-6 and TRBJ1-1, with D tentatively TRBD1 (5 bases). V shed 6 bases and J shed 6 bases, with 17 bases lying between them. The CDR3 sequence is 14 residues long. Germline V gene sequence: CDR1 MNHNY, CDR2 SVGAGI (reference sequence).